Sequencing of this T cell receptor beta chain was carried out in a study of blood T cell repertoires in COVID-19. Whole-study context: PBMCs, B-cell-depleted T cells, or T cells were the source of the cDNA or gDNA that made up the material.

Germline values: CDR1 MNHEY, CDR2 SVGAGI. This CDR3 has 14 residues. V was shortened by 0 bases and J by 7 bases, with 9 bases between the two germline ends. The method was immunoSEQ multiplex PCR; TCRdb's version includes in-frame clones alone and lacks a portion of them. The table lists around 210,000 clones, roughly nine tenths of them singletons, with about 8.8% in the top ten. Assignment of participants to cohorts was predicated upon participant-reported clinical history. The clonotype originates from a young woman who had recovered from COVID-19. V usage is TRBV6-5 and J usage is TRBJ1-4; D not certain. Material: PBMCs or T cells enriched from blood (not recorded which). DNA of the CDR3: TGTGCCAGCAGTTACTCCCGGCGGGTTGAAAAACTGTTTTTT. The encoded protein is CASSYSRRVEKLFF.